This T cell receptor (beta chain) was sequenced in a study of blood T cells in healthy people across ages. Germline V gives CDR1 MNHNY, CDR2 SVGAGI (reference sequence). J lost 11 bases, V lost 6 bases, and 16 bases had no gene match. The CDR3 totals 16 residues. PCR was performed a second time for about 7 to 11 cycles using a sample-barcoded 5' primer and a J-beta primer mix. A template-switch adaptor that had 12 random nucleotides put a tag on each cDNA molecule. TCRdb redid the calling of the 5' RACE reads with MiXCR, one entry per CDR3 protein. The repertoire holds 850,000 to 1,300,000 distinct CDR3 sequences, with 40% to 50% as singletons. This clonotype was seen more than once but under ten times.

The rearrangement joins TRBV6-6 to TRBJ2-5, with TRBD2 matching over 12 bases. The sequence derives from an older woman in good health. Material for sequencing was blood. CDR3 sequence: CASSLASGRALGEQYF. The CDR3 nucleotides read TGTGCCAGCAGCCTGGCTAGCGGGAGGGCCCTAGGTGAGCAGTACTTC.